Below are 21 T cell receptor beta chains sequenced from a single sample in a study of Graves' ophthalmopathy and Graves' hyperthyroidism. From RNA, the CDR3 regions of TCR beta chains were amplified and sequenced. First-round RT-PCR used HTBI primers; second-round multiplex PCR followed. TCRdb processed the multiplex PCR reads anew with MiXCR; each CDR3 protein has one entry. The table has a few hundred thousand distinct CDR3 sequences, roughly 40% seen once. The specimen sequenced was peripheral blood or thyroid tissue (not recorded which). These receptors were obtained from an adult man with Graves' hyperthyroidism.

Ten or more counts support this clonotype. This sequence joins TRBV12-3 or TRBV12-4 and TRBJ2-7; D is perhaps TRBD1 or TRBD2 (5 bases each). This CDR3 is 14 amino acids long. V lost 6 bases, J lost 4 bases, and 16 bases lay in between. CDR3 residues: CASSSRGAWYEQYF. The CDR3 nucleotides are TGTGCCAGCAGCTCCCGAGGGGCTTGGTACGAGCAGTACTTC.

This clonotype was observed many times. This chain joins TRBV12-3 or TRBV12-4 and TRBJ2-5; D call uncertain. V was clipped by 3 bases and J by 5 bases, with 7 bases between them. The CDR3 loop spans 12 amino acids. The CDR3 reads CASSFSRETQYF. The CDR3 DNA is TGTGCCAGCAGTTTTAGCAGGGAGACCCAGTACTTC.

The rearrangement joins TRBV19 to TRBJ1-1; D remains ambiguous. Germline loops: CDR1 LNHDA, CDR2 SQIVND (reference sequence). CDR3 length equals 14 residues. V lost 5 bases to trimming and J lost 1 base, with 11 bases between them. DNA of the CDR3: TGTGCCAGTAGTCGAGACACCTCGAACACTGAAGCTTTCTTT. Translation: CASSRDTSNTEAFF.

This clonotype showed up many times. The rearrangement uses TRBV2 and TRBJ1-1; no firm D call. In germline, CDR1 is SNHLY, CDR2 FYNNEI. V shed 6 bases and J shed 1 base, with 9 bases lying between them. The CDR3 sequence is 13 residues long. The DNA of the CDR3 is TGTGCCAGCAGCTGGAACGGGAACACTGAAGCTTTCTTT. It specifies CASSWNGNTEAFF.

This clonotype was picked up many times. V and J are TRBV5-4 and TRBJ1-2, with 8 bases that match TRBD1. The CDR3 has 13 amino acids. Per the germline V gene, CDR1 is SGHNT and CDR2 is YYREEE (reference sequence). V lost 6 bases and J lost 5; bases outside the gene matches: 6. CDR3 region: CASIAGTGYGYTF. CDR3 nucleotides: TGTGCCAGCATCGCCGGGACAGGATATGGCTACACCTTC.

V is TRBV14 and J is TRBJ1-1; 9 nucleotides line up with TRBD1. V shed 3 bases, J shed 1 base, and the junction held 3 bases outside the gene matches. The CDR3 totals 15 residues. Germline CDR1 is SGHDN and CDR2 is FVKESK. CDR3 nucleotide sequence: TGTGCCAGCAGCCATACACAGGGGGCGAACACTGAAGCTTTCTTT. It yields the protein CASSHTQGANTEAFF.

This clonotype has a count of ten or more. The chain employs TRBV6-5 and TRBJ1-2; D remains ambiguous. The V end was cut by 1 base, the J end by 3 bases, with 6 bases between. The CDR3 extends over 13 amino acids. The germline CDR1 and CDR2 sequences are MNHEY and SVGAGI. CDR3 sequence (DNA): TGTGCCAGCAGTTACTTGGGTCACTATGGCTACACCTTC. Protein: CASSYLGHYGYTF.

This clonotype has at least ten counts. The V call is TRBV20-1, the J call TRBJ2-7; the match to TRBD2 covers 8 bases. With V trimmed by 1 base and J by 4 bases, 12 bases remained unmatched. The CDR3 spans 16 residues. Germline V gene lookup returns CDR1 DFQATT and CDR2 SNEGSKA (reference sequence). The CDR3 DNA sequence: TGCAGTGCTAGAGGAGTAGCGGGACAACCCCCTTACGAGCAGTACTTC. This gives the protein CSARGVAGQPPYEQYF.

About this clonotype: A much larger clone is a single base away; this may be a read error. Lacking the conserved final phenylalanine or tryptophan, this CDR3 likely reflects a read error. The chain recombines TRBV7-2 with TRBJ1-2; no definite D call. The CDR3 covers 14 residues. CDR1 is SGHTA and CDR2 is FQGNSA in the germline V gene. V shed 1 base and J shed 3 bases, with 9 bases lying between them. The CDR3 DNA reads TGTGCCAGCAGCTTAGACCCGGCTGACTATGGCTACACCTTA. This sequence encodes CASSLDPADYGYTL.

Remarks on this clonotype: Just one base apart from a much larger clone, this may be a read error. The V and J genes are TRBV7-8 and TRBJ2-7; the D is unclear. CDR1 and CDR2 (germline): SGHVS, FQNEAQ. Trimming stripped 5 bases from V and 2 bases from J, with 10 bases between. CDR3 length: 13 residues. The chain's CDR3 is CASSQGRAYEQYF. The CDR3 region has the DNA TGTGCCAGCAGCCAAGGACGGGCCTACGAGCAGTACTTC.

This clonotype was counted at least ten times. The junction departs from germline at one end; a sequencing error may be responsible. This rearrangement joins TRBV11-2 to TRBJ1-1; D is unresolved. Germline-derived CDR1 and CDR2 are SGHAT and FQNNGV. CDR3 length equals 17 residues. CDR3 coding DNA: TGTGCCAGCAGCTTAGGTATGCCGCGGGGTTCGAACGCTGAAGCTTTCTTT. Translation: CASSLGMPRGSNAEAFF.

Only a few counts were recorded for this clonotype. The V and J genes are TRBV7-3 and TRBJ1-1; 10 bases are a match to TRBD1. Germline V gives CDR1 SGHTA, CDR2 FQGTGA. CDR3 length: 16 amino acids. The V segment lost 6 bases and the J segment 5 bases; nucleotides outside the gene matches: 12. The CDR3 DNA reads as TGTGCCAGCAGAACGGACAGGGGGTTTGGGTGGACTGAAGCTTTCTTT. Translating it yields CASRTDRGFGWTEAFF.

This clonotype was counted a few times. The rearrangement uses TRBV27 and TRBJ1-1; D call uncertain. V was pared by 8 bases and J by 5 bases, with 12 bases between. This CDR3 is built from 12 residues. CDR1 is MNHEY, CDR2 SMNVEV, per germline (reference sequence). For the CDR3, the DNA is TGTGCCAGCTATGCGGCTGGGACTGAAGCTTTCTTT. Its protein is CASYAAGTEAFF.

In its sample, this clonotype was seen many times. CDR3 sequence reads: CASSSKGENYGYTF. The CDR3 DNA reads TGTGCCAGCAGTTCGAAAGGGGAAAACTATGGCTACACCTTC. J is TRBJ1-2 and V is TRBV6-6; maybe TRBD1 (5 bases). The V and J ends lost 4 bases and 2 bases respectively, with 11 bases between them. This CDR3 comprises 14 residues. Per germline, CDR1 MNHNY and CDR2 SVGAGI (reference sequence).

The rearrangement joins TRBV5-1 to TRBJ1-4; D not certain. Trimming shortened V by 4 bases and J by 0 bases, and 7 bases separated the two germline ends. The CDR3 sequence is 14 residues long. Germline CDR1 and CDR2: SGHRS and YFSETQ. CDR3 amino acids: CASSAGPTNEKLFF. The CDR3 region has the DNA TGCGCCAGCAGCGCCGGACCAACTAATGAAAAACTGTTTTTT.

A word on this clonotype: The missing conserved phenylalanine or tryptophan at the end of this CDR3 makes a read error likely. The DNA is left out, because the CDR3 cannot be placed on it with certainty; the CDR3 is given as TCRdb lists it. The gene calls are TRBV6-5 and TRBJ2-2; the listed D gene, TRBD1, was not tested against the DNA. Germline loops: CDR1 MNHEY, CDR2 SVGAGI. A total of 9 residues make up the CDR3, ends included. This CDR3 is CASSYPTGD.

This chain uses TRBV24-1 with TRBJ2-7; 11 bases are a match to TRBD1. Trimming removed 4 bases from V and 7 bases from J; junction bases left unmatched: 17. Germline assignment: CDR1 KGHDR and CDR2 SFDVKD. The CDR3 runs 18 residues. CDR3 sequence: CATSDGQGAIVPNNEQYF. CDR3 nucleotides: TGTGCCACCAGTGACGGACAGGGGGCTATCGTTCCAAACAATGAGCAGTACTTC.

The table lists this clonotype with many counts. The CDR3 nucleotides read TGCGCCAGCAGCCAGGAACAGGGCTCTGGCTATGGCTACACCTTC. It translates to CASSQEQGSGYGYTF. The chain employs TRBV4-1 and TRBJ1-2, with D tentatively TRBD1 (6 bases). CDR1 is MGHRA, CDR2 YSYEKL, per germline. The CDR3 is 15 amino acids. Trimming pared 3 bases from V and 4 bases from J, leaving 15 bases between.

The sample holds a few counts of this clonotype. The V gene is TRBV3-1, the J gene TRBJ2-2; D remains unclear. The CDR3 is made up of 15 amino acids. Germline loops: CDR1 LGHDT, CDR2 YNNKEL (reference sequence). V lost 0 bases and J 3 bases, leaving 8 bases between the germline ends. CDR3 nucleotides: TGTGCCAGCAGCCAAGATCGGGCACACACCGGGGAGCTGTTTTTT. Its translation is CASSQDRAHTGELFF.

This clonotype was observed many times. The CDR3 DNA sequence: TGTGCCAGCGGCGCCGGCACAGGGAGCTATGGCTACACCTTC. Protein product: CASGAGTGSYGYTF. The genes are TRBV9 and TRBJ1-2; D is possibly TRBD1 (6 bases). Germline assignment: CDR1 SGDLS and CDR2 YYNGEE. CDR3 length equals 14 residues. Trimming took off 7 bases at V and 4 bases at J, with 17 bases between the two ends.

V and J are TRBV12-3 or TRBV12-4 and TRBJ2-7; 9 bases are shared with TRBD1. The CDR3 loop spans 16 amino acids. The V and J ends lost 5 bases and 4 bases, in that order; junction bases with no gene match: 12. CDR3 loop: CASSGVTGQGPYEQYF. The DNA of the CDR3 is TGTGCCAGCAGTGGAGTGACGGGACAGGGCCCTTACGAGCAGTACTTC.